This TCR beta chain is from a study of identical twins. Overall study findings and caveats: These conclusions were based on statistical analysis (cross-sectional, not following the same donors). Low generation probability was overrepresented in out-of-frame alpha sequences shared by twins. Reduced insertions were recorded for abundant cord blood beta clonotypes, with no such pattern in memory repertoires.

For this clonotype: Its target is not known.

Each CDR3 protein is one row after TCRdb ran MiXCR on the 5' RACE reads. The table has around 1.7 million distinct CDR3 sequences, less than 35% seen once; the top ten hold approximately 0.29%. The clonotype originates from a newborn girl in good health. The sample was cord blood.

The CDR3 nucleotides are TGCGCCAGCAGCCAAGGGCAGGCTCCTTACTATAATTCACCCCTCCACTTT. It specifies CASSQGQAPYYNSPLHF. V usage is TRBV4-1 and J usage is TRBJ1-6; unclear D gene. This CDR3 is built from 17 residues. CDR1 MGHRA and CDR2 YSYEKL come from the germline V gene. Trimming took off 1 base at V and 3 bases at J, with 13 bases between the two ends.